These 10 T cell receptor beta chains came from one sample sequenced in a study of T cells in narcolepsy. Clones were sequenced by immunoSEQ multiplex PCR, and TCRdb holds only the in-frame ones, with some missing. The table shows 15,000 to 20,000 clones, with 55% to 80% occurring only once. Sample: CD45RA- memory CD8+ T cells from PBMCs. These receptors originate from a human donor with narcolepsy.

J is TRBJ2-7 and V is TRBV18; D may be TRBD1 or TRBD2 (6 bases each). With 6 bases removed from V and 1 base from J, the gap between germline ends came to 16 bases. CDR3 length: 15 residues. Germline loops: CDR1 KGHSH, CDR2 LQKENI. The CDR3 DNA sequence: TGTGCCAGCTCCGAGGGGGGTACCCCTTCCTACGAGCAGTACTTC. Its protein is CASSEGGTPSYEQYF.

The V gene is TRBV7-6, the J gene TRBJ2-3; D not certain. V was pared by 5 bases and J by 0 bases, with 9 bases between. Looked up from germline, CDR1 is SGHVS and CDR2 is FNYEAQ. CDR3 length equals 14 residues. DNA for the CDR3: TGTGCCAGCAGCGAAGACCTGAGCACAGATACGCAGTATTTT. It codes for CASSEDLSTDTQYF.

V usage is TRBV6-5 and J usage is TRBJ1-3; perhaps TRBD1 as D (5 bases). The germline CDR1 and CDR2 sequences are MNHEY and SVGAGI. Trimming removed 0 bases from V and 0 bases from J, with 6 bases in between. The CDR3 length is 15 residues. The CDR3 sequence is CASSYSGGSGNTIYF. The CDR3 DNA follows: TGTGCCAGCAGTTACTCGGGGGGCTCTGGAAACACCATATATTTT.

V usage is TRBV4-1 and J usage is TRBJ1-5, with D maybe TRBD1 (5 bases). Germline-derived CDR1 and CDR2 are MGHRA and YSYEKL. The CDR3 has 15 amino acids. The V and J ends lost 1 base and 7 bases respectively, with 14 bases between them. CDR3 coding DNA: TGCGCCAGCAGCCAAGTTGAGGGGCCTGGGCAGCCCCAGCATTTT. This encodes CASSQVEGPGQPQHF.

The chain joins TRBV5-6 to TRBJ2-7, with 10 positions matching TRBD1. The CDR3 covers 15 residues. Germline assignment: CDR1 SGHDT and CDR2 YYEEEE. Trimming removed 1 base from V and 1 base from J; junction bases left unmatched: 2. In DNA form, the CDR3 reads TGTGCCAGCAGCTTGCCGGACAGGGGGTCCTACGAGCAGTACTTC. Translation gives CASSLPDRGSYEQYF.

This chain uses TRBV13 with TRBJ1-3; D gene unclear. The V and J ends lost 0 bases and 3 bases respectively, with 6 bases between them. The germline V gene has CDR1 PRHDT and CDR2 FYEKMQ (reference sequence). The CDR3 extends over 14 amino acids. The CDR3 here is CASSLGGGGNTIYF. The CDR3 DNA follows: TGTGCCAGCAGCTTAGGGGGAGGTGGAAACACCATATATTTT.

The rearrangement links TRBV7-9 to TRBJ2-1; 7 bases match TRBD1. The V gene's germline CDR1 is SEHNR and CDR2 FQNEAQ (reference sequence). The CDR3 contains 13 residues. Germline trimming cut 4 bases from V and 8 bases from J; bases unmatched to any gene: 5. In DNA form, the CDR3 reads TGTGCCAGCAGCTCTGGACAGGCCGATGAGCAGTTCTTC. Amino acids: CASSSGQADEQFF.

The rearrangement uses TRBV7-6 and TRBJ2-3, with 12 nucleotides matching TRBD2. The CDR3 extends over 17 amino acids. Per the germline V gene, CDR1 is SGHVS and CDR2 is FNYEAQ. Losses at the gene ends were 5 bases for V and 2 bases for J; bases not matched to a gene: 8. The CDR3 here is CASSPWTSGDPTDTQYF. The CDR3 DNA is TGTGCCAGCAGCCCGTGGACTAGCGGGGATCCCACAGATACGCAGTATTTT.

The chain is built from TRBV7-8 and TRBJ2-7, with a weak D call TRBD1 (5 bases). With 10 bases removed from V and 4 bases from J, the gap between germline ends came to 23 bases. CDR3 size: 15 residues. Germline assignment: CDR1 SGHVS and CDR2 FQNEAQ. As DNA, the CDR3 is TGTGCCACAGTAGGGGTAGGGCCTAAGGGTTACGAGCAGTACTTC. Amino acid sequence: CATVGVGPKGYEQYF.

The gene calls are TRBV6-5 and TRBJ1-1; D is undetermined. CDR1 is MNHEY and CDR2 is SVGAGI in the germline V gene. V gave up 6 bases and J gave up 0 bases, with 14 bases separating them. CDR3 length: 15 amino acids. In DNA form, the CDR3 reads TGTGCCAGCAGCTTGGCGGGTTCGGTGAACACTGAAGCTTTCTTT. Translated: CASSLAGSVNTEAFF.